A selection of T cell receptor beta chains follows, all from one sample in a study of blood T cells in healthy people across ages. TCRdb redid the calling of the 5' RACE reads with MiXCR, one entry per CDR3 protein. In the table there are about 1,000,000 distinct CDR3 sequences, more than 40% of which are singletons. The material sequenced was blood. These receptors were obtained from a woman aged 60-75 years in good health. Each CDR3 is given with its conserved first and last residue. D genes are given only for firm matches. The size of a clone is reported for some rows only, either as once, few or many, or as a class for expanded clones.

TRBJ2-7 TRBV20-1 NA TRBD2 CSATIAGVGWEQYF TGCAGTGCAACAATAGCGGGAGTGGGTTGGGAGCAGTACTTC
TRBJ1-2 TRBV9 NA TRBD1 CASSPLTRDRDTF TGTGCCAGCAGCCCCCTAACCCGGGACAGGGACACCTTC
TRBJ2-5 TRBV27 NA TRBD1 CASSLLQGGQGGTQYF TGTGCCAGCAGTTTACTACAAGGGGGACAGGGTGGGACCCAGTACTTC
TRBJ1-3 TRBV10-3 NA NA CAISVPGGAGNTIYF TGTGCCATCAGTGTTCCAGGAGGGGCTGGAAACACCATATATTTT
TRBJ2-7 TRBV20-1 few NA CSASRLVSGYEQYF TGCAGTGCGAGCCGACTAGTATCCGGATACGAGCAGTACTTC
TRBJ2-3 TRBV25-1 NA NA CASSEAWGSSTDTQYF TGTGCCAGCAGTGAAGCCTGGGGCAGTAGCACAGATACGCAGTATTTT
TRBJ2-1 TRBV12-3/TRBV12-4 NA NA CASSRASGNEQFF TGTGCCAGCAGTCGCGCCTCTGGCAATGAGCAGTTCTTC
TRBJ2-5 TRBV11-2 few NA CASSLRRPGGETQYF TGTGCCAGCAGCTTAAGGCGGCCTGGGGGAGAGACCCAGTACTTC
TRBJ2-1 TRBV15 NA NA CATSRERTPSYNEQFF TGTGCCACCAGCAGAGAGAGGACGCCCTCCTACAATGAGCAGTTCTTC
TRBJ1-5 TRBV24-1 few TRBD1 CATSESGTGGSQPQHF TGTGCCACCAGTGAGTCCGGGACAGGGGGGTCTCAGCCCCAGCATTTT
TRBJ2-1 TRBV6-6 once NA CASSYGRDFNNERFF TGTGCCAGCAGTTACGGGCGGGACTTTAACAATGAGCGGTTCTTC
TRBJ1-2 TRBV4-1 NA NA CVSSQDWGLTAGGYTF TGCGTCAGCAGCCAAGATTGGGGCTTAACGGCGGGTGGCTACACCTTC
TRBJ2-1 TRBV6-4 NA TRBD1 CASRAGTGPLYNEQFF TGTGCCAGCAGGGCCGGGACAGGGCCCCTATACAATGAGCAGTTCTTC
TRBJ2-2 TRBV10-3 once NA CAISESTQNTGELFF TGTGCCATCAGTGAGTCTACTCAGAACACCGGGGAGCTGTTTTTT
TRBJ2-3 TRBV6-5 NA NA CASRTLRSTTDTQYF TGTGCCAGTCGAACTTTGAGAAGCACCACAGATACGCAGTATTTT
TRBJ2-7 TRBV24-1 few NA CATSDLIGYEQYF TGTGCCACCAGTGATTTGATTGGGTACGAGCAGTACTTC
TRBJ2-6 TRBV5-5 NA TRBD1 CASSLVPGGASLGSGANVLTF TGTGCCAGCAGCTTGGTTCCAGGGGGCGCTTCTTTAGGCTCTGGGGCCAACGTCCTGACTTTC
TRBJ1-1 TRBV4-1 NA NA CASSQDKFRGLNTEAFF TGCGCCAGCAGCCAAGATAAATTCAGGGGATTGAACACTGAAGCTTTCTTT
TRBJ2-6 TRBV6-1 few TRBD1 CASSLKQGVSFSGANVLTF TGTGCCAGCAGCCTTAAACAGGGGGTTAGTTTCTCTGGGGCCAACGTCCTGACTTTC
TRBJ2-5 TRBV20-1 few TRBD2 CSALAGVQETQYF TGCAGTGCTCTGGCGGGGGTACAAGAGACCCAGTACTTC
TRBJ2-1 TRBV6-5 NA TRBD2 CASRDGTSENEQFF TGTGCCAGCAGGGATGGGACTAGTGAGAATGAGCAGTTCTTC
TRBJ2-5 TRBV11-2 few NA CASSLRTHRRADEETQYF TGTGCCAGCAGCTTAAGGACACATAGGCGGGCCGACGAAGAGACCCAGTACTTC
TRBJ2-7 TRBV7-9 few TRBD1 CASSQDRGATYEQYF TGTGCCAGCAGCCAGGACAGGGGGGCCACCTACGAGCAGTACTTC
TRBJ2-7 TRBV2 NA TRBD2 CASTAGEGYEQYF TGTGCCAGCACTGCGGGGGAGGGCTACGAGCAGTACTTC
TRBJ2-7 TRBV12-3/TRBV12-4 NA TRBD2 CATASGTSSYNEQYF TGTGCCACCGCGAGCGGGACCAGCTCCTACAATGAGCAGTACTTC
TRBJ2-1 TRBV6-2/TRBV6-3 NA TRBD2 CASSYGRAGGTRGEQFF TGTGCCAGCAGTTACGGTCGAGCGGGAGGGACGCGGGGTGAGCAGTTCTTC
TRBJ2-7 TRBV20-1 NA NA CSARGDDEQYF TGCAGTGCCCGCGGGGACGACGAGCAGTACTTC
TRBJ2-2 TRBV7-2 NA TRBD2 CASSFKASGRSGELFF TGTGCCAGCAGCTTTAAGGCTAGCGGGAGATCCGGGGAGCTGTTTTTT
TRBJ2-4 TRBV7-9 NA NA CASSPRAQSHIQYF TGTGCCAGCAGCCCCAGGGCTCAATCGCACATTCAGTACTTC
TRBJ2-1 TRBV27 NA NA CASSLSLGAYNEQFF TGTGCCAGCAGTTTATCCCTCGGTGCCTACAATGAGCAGTTCTTC
TRBJ2-5 TRBV3-1 NA TRBD1 CASSRWTGQETQYF TGTGCCAGCAGCCGTTGGACAGGGCAGGAGACCCAGTACTTC
TRBJ2-3 TRBV20-1 NA NA CSARDPLGRGGTDTQYF TGCAGTGCTAGAGATCCCCTGGGCAGGGGAGGCACAGATACGCAGTATTTT
TRBJ2-1 TRBV9 NA TRBD2 CASSLGAGASEQFF TGTGCCAGCAGCCTCGGAGCGGGAGCGAGTGAGCAGTTCTTC
TRBJ2-7 TRBV27 NA TRBD2 CASSPLGWTSGLSSYEQYF TGTGCCAGCAGTCCATTGGGGTGGACTAGCGGTCTAAGCTCCTACGAGCAGTACTTC
TRBJ1-1 TRBV12-3/TRBV12-4 NA TRBD1 CANRTTGGTEAFF TGTGCCAACAGAACCACAGGGGGCACTGAAGCTTTCTTT
TRBJ2-7 TRBV3-1 NA NA CASSQVSLSYEQYF TGTGCCAGCAGCCAAGTCTCTCTCTCCTACGAGCAGTACTTC
TRBJ2-3 TRBV29-1 many NA CSVGPGTGVDTQYF TGCAGCGTTGGCCCCGGGACCGGTGTAGATACGCAGTATTTT
TRBJ2-7 TRBV12-3/TRBV12-4 NA TRBD2 CASRSGGGNYEQYF TGTGCCAGCAGATCTGGCGGGGGAAACTACGAGCAGTACTTC
TRBJ2-7 TRBV3-1 NA NA CASSQNAVSYEQYF TGTGCCAGCAGCCAAAATGCGGTCTCCTACGAGCAGTACTTC
TRBJ2-4 TRBV28 NA NA CASSPIQGAKNIQYF TGTGCCAGCAGCCCTATTCAGGGGGCCAAAAACATTCAGTACTTC
TRBJ2-1 TRBV2 few TRBD2 CASSYSGVSSYNEQFF TGTGCCAGCAGTTATAGCGGGGTAAGCTCCTACAATGAGCAGTTCTTC
TRBJ2-1 TRBV6-1 NA NA CASSLKVLYNEQFF TGTGCCAGCAGCCTGAAGGTACTCTACAATGAGCAGTTCTTC
TRBJ2-7 TRBV7-9 few TRBD2 CASSPPGLAGEGEQYF TGTGCCAGCAGCCCGCCGGGACTAGCGGGAGAGGGCGAGCAGTACTTC
TRBJ2-1 TRBV4-1 few TRBD2 CASSQPGLAGGHNEQFF TGCGCCAGCAGCCAACCGGGACTAGCGGGAGGCCACAATGAGCAGTTCTTC
TRBJ1-4 TRBV20-1 NA NA CSARDQGKTNEKLFF TGCAGTGCTAGAGATCAGGGAAAGACTAATGAAAAACTGTTTTTT
TRBJ2-5 TRBV7-9 NA TRBD2 CASSLMGTSVGEQYF TGTGCCAGCAGCTTAATGGGGACTAGCGTAGGTGAGCAGTACTTC
TRBJ2-5 TRBV25-1 few NA CASSSDSRFPKETQYF TGTGCCAGCAGTTCTGACTCCCGGTTCCCGAAAGAGACCCAGTACTTC
TRBJ1-4 TRBV11-2 few TRBD1 CASSLGDRGSNEKLFF TGTGCCAGCAGCTTAGGGGACAGGGGGAGTAATGAAAAACTGTTTTTT
TRBJ2-3 TRBV30 once TRBD2 CAWRLAGGTDTQYF TGTGCCTGGAGGCTAGCGGGAGGTACAGATACGCAGTATTTT
TRBJ2-7 TRBV5-1 few TRBD1 CASSLSQGARGEQYF TGCGCCAGCAGCTTATCACAGGGGGCGAGAGGCGAGCAGTACTTC
TRBJ2-2 TRBV6-6 NA NA CASSPQWTGELFF TGTGCCAGCAGTCCCCAGTGGACCGGGGAGCTGTTTTTT
TRBJ1-5 TRBV20-1 NA TRBD1 CSLGRDRGGNQPQHF TGCAGTCTGGGCCGGGACAGGGGAGGCAATCAGCCCCAGCATTTT
TRBJ2-7 TRBV12-3/TRBV12-4 NA NA CASRGQGLDKGEQYF TGTGCCAGCAGGGGACAGGGACTAGACAAGGGGGAGCAGTACTTC
TRBJ1-2 TRBV15 many NA CATSREEYGYTF TGTGCCACCAGCAGAGAGGAATATGGCTACACCTTC
TRBJ1-4 TRBV7-9 NA NA CASSLGRVNEKLFF TGTGCCAGCAGCTTAGGGCGGGTTAATGAAAAACTGTTTTTT
TRBJ2-1 TRBV13 NA TRBD1 CASSSDRDLYNEQFF TGTGCCAGCAGCTCGGACAGGGACCTCTACAATGAGCAGTTCTTC